The 7 T cell receptor beta chains below all came from one sample that was sequenced in a study of blood T cell repertoires in COVID-19. The repertoire was sequenced with immunoSEQ multiplex PCR; TCRdb's copy has only in-frame clones and lacks some. The sample yields about 380,000 clones, roughly 91% seen once. Material for sequencing was PBMCs or T cells enriched from blood (not recorded which). The receptors originated from a woman aged 18-35 years who had recovered from COVID-19.

The J gene is TRBJ2-7, the V gene TRBV27; the D is unclear. Germline V gene data show CDR1 as MNHEY and CDR2 as SMNVEV (reference sequence). This CDR3 is 13 amino acids long. Trimming took off 3 bases at V and 1 base at J, with 7 bases between the two ends. CDR3 region: CASSLAFSYEQYF. The CDR3, as DNA: TGTGCCAGCAGTTTGGCTTTTTCCTACGAGCAGTACTTC.

The CDR3, as DNA: TGCGCCAGCTCAGACTCGATGGAGGGGTCGGGCTACACCTTC. Its translation is CASSDSMEGSGYTF. The V call is TRBV5-1, the J call TRBJ1-2; tentative D call: TRBD1 (5 bases). CDR1 is SGHRS and CDR2 is YFSETQ in the germline V gene. The CDR3 is made up of 14 amino acids. V was clipped by 7 bases and J by 8 bases, with 21 bases between them.

CDR3 region: CASSLLGGDTEAFF. CDR3 bases: TGTGCCAGCAGCCTTCTTGGCGGGGACACTGAAGCTTTCTTT. The gene calls are TRBV7-8 and TRBJ1-1; D unclear. The V end lost 5 bases, the J end lost 3 bases, and 13 bases lay between the germline ends. Germline assignment: CDR1 SGHVS and CDR2 FQNEAQ. The CDR3 is 14 residues long.

The chain employs TRBV19 and TRBJ2-3, with no clear D. The length of the CDR3 is 14 residues. Trimming left V 3 bases short and J 4 bases short, with 11 bases between. Germline assignment: CDR1 LNHDA and CDR2 SQIVND (reference sequence). CDR3 region: CASSIAQYADTQYF. Here the CDR3 DNA reads TGTGCCAGTAGTATCGCCCAGTATGCAGATACGCAGTATTTT.

The chain is built from TRBV5-1 and TRBJ1-5, with D maybe TRBD1 (5 bases). With 2 bases removed from V and 0 bases from J, the gap between germline ends came to 9 bases. This CDR3 has 15 amino acids. Germline CDR1 reads SGHRS; CDR2 reads YFSETQ. The CDR3 DNA follows: TGCGCCAGCAGCTTTTTAGGGGTTAGCAATCAGCCCCAGCATTTT. Protein product: CASSFLGVSNQPQHF.

The V gene is TRBV2, the J gene TRBJ1-3; TRBD1 might be the D (5 bases). The ends were cut back, 11 bases at V and 2 bases at J, with 13 bases in the middle. The germline gives CDR1 SNHLY, CDR2 FYNNEI. This CDR3 is built from 13 residues. The CDR3 sequence: CASMGGAGNTIYF. The DNA for the CDR3 is TGTGCCTCCATGGGGGGAGCTGGAAACACCATATATTTT.

The rearrangement links TRBV3-1 (or the pseudogene TRBV3-2) to TRBJ1-6, with 7 bases matching TRBD1. Trimming removed 6 bases from V and 9 bases from J; junction bases left unmatched: 8. This CDR3 is built from 14 residues. The germline gives CDR1 LGHDT, CDR2 YNNKEL (reference sequence). CDR3 sequence: CASRQQGYGSPLHF. CDR3 sequence (DNA): TGTGCCAGCAGACAACAGGGGTATGGTTCACCCCTCCACTTT.